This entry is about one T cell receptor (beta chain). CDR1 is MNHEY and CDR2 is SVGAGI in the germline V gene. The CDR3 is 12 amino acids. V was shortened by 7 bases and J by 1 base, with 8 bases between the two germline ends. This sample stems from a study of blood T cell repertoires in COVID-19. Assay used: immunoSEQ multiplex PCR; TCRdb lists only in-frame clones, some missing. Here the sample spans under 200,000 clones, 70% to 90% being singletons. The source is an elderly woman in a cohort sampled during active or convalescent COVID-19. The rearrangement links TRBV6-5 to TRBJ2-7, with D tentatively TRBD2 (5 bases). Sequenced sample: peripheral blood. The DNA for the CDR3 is TGTGCCAGCACCCGGGGTTCCTACGAGCAGTACGTC. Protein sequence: CASTRGSYEQYV.